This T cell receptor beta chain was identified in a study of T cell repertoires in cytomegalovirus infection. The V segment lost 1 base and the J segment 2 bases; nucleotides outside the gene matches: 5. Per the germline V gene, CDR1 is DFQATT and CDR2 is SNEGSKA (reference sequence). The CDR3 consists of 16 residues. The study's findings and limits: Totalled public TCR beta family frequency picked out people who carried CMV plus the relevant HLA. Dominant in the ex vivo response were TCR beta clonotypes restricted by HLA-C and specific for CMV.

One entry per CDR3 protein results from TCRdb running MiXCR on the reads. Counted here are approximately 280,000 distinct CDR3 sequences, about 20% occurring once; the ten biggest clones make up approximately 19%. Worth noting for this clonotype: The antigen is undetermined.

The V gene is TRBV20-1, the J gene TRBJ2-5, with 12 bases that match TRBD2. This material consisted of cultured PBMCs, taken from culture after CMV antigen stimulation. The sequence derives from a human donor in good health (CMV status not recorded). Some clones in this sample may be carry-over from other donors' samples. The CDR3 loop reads CSARVFGLAGQETQYF. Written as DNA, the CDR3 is TGCAGTGCTAGAGTTTTCGGACTAGCGGGGCAAGAGACCCAGTACTTC.